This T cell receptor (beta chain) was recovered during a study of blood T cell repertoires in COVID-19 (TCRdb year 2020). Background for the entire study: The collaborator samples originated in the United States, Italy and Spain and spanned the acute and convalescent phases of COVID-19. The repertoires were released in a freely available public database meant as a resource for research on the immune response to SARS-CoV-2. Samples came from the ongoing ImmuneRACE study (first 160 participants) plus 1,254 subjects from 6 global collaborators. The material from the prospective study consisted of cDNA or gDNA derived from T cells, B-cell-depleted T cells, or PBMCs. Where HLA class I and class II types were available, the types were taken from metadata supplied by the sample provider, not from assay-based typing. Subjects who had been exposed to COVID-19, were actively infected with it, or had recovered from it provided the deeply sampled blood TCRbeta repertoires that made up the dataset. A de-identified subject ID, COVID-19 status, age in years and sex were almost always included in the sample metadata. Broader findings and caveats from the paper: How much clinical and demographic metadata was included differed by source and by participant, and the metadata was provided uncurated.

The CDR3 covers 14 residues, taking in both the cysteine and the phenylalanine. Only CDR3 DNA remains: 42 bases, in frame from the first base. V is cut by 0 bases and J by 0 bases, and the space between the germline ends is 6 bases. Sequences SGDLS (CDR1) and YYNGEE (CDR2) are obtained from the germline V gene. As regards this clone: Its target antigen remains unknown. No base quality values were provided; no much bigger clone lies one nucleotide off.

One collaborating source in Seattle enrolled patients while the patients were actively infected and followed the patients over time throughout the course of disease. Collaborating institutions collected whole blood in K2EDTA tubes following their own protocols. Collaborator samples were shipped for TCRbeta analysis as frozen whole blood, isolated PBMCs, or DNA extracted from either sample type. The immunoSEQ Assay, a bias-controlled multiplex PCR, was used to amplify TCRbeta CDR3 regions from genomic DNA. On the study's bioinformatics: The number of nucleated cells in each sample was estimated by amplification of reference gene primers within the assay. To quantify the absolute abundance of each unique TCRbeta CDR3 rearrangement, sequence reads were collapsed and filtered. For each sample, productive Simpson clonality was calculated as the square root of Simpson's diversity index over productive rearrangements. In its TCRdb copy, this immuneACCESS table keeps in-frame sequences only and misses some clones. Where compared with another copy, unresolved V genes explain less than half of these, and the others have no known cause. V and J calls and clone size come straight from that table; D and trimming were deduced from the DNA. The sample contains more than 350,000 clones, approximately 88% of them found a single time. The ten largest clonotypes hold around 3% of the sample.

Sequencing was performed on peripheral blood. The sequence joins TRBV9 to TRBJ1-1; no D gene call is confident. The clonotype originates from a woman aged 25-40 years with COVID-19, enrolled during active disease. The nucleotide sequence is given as TGTGCCAGCAGCGTAGACAATCTGAACACTGAAGCTTTCTTT. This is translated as CASSVDNLNTEAFF.